This TCR beta chain was sequenced in a study of human T cells and chemical hapten exposure. Study-wide background: Each patch test put 0.01% DPC on the upper back, and results were read at 6 days.

This sample's time point: patch test 3, about 24 weeks after DPC sensitization. The treatment here: therapeutic diphenylcyclopropenone sensitization with weekly scalp DPC. In regard to this clonotype: The antigen is unknown.

Findings and caveats of the study: TCRs at high frequency, those above 1 in 1000, did not change with DPC sensitization. Donors had alopecia, so their immune response may differ from healthy people's.

Per germline, CDR1 DFQATT and CDR2 SNEGSKA (reference sequence). V was cut by 7 bases and J by 2 bases, with 8 bases left in between. CDR3 length: 11 amino acids. MiXCR, run by TCRdb on the RACE reads, gives a single entry per CDR3 protein. The table lists about 76,000 distinct CDR3 sequences, 10% to 15% of them singletons. Material: whole blood, obtained in connection with sensitization to the hapten diphenylcyclopropenone (DPC). The rearrangement uses TRBV20-1 and TRBJ1-2; the D is unclear. The TCR sequence derives from a woman aged 45 to 65 with alopecia areata. Some clones in this sample may be carry-over from other donors' samples. The CDR3 nucleotides are TGCAGTGTGGGGAGGAACTATGGCTACACCTTC. This codes for CSVGRNYGYTF.